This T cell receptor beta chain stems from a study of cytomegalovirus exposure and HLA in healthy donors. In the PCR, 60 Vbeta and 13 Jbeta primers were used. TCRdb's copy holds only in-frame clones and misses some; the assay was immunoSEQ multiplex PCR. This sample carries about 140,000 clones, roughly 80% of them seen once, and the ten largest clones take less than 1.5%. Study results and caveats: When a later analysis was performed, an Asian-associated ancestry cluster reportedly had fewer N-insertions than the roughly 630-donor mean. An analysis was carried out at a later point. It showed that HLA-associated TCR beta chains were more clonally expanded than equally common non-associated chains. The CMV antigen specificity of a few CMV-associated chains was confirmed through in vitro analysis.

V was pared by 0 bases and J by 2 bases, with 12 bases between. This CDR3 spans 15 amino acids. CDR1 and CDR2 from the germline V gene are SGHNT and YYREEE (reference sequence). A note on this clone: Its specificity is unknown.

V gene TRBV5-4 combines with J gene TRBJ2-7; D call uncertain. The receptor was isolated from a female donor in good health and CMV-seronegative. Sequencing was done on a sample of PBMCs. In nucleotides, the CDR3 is TGTGCCAGCAGCTTGGGGGCTTCCGAGACCTACGAGCAGTACTTC. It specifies CASSLGASETYEQYF.